This T cell receptor (beta chain) derives from a study of T cell repertoires in ileal Crohn's disease. Sequenced by immunoSEQ multiplex PCR; TCRdb stores in-frame clones only, minus some. This sample carries fewer than 20,000 clones, 85% to 90% of them seen once, and the ten largest clones take roughly 5.5%. The V gene end was trimmed by 4 bases and the J gene end by 0 bases; junction bases not matched to a gene: 3. The CDR3 runs to 15 residues. CDR1 is MGHRA, CDR2 YSYEKL, per germline. This receptor was taken from an adult with Crohn's disease. This rearrangement joins TRBV4-1 to TRBJ1-3; 7 nucleotides align to TRBD1. The sequenced material came from ileal tissue. The CDR3 DNA follows: TGCGCCAGCAGCCCGGGGACAGTCTCTGGAAACACCATATATTTT. Amino acid sequence: CASSPGTVSGNTIYF.